Below, 24 T cell receptor beta chains from the same sample are listed, as sequenced in a study of blood T cell repertoires in COVID-19. The repertoire was sequenced with immunoSEQ multiplex PCR; TCRdb's copy has only in-frame clones and lacks some. Of some 200,000 clones detected, approximately 86% appear once; the ten largest clones hold approximately 0.9%. Sequencing was done on a sample of peripheral blood. These receptors were obtained from a man between 60 and 75 years old with COVID-19, enrolled during active disease.

The rearrangement joins TRBV19 to TRBJ2-1, with 10 bases that match TRBD1. CDR1 and CDR2 from the germline V gene are LNHDA and SQIVND (reference sequence). The trim removed 5 bases at V and 4 bases at J, leaving 5 bases unmatched. The CDR3 has 15 residues. The CDR3 loop is CASSSGQGLYNEQFF. The CDR3 bases are TGTGCCAGTAGTTCGGGACAGGGGCTTTACAATGAGCAGTTCTTC.

As concerns this clone: This same CDR3 is encoded by further DNA sequences in the sample. J is TRBJ1-1 and V is TRBV7-2, with a weak D call TRBD1 (5 bases). CDR1 and CDR2 (germline): SGHTA, FQGNSA. The CDR3 sequence is 15 residues long. The V end lost 1 base, the J end lost 0 bases, and 9 bases lay between the germline ends. CDR3 in DNA: TGTGCCAGCAGCTTAGGTGCAGGGATGAACACTGAAGCTTTCTTT. Amino acid sequence: CASSLGAGMNTEAFF.

The chain joins TRBV6-4 to TRBJ2-3; 7 bases align to TRBD2. Unmatched junction bases numbered 14, after V lost 10 bases and J lost 1 base. Per germline, CDR1 MRHNA and CDR2 SNTAGT. The CDR3 consists of 16 residues. The CDR3 DNA follows: TGTGCCACCTCTTCAACGGGGGGAAGCGGCACAGATACGCAGTATTTT. It codes for CATSSTGGSGTDTQYF.

This chain joins TRBV7-8 and TRBJ1-3; D is uncertain. The CDR3 extends over 13 amino acids. Per germline, CDR1 SGHVS and CDR2 FQNEAQ. V was trimmed by 4 bases and J by 4 bases, leaving 8 bases between them. CDR3: CASSSNWGNTIYF. DNA for the CDR3: TGTGCCAGCAGCTCGAACTGGGGAAACACCATATATTTT.

V gene TRBV5-4 combines with J gene TRBJ2-5, with 12 bases fitting TRBD2. The CDR3 contains 16 residues. Trimming removed 4 bases from V and 4 bases from J; junction bases left unmatched: 8. CDR1 and CDR2 (germline): SGHNT, YYREEE (reference sequence). CDR3 in amino acids: CASSLELAGGGETQYF. In nucleotides, the CDR3 is TGTGCCAGCAGCCTCGAACTAGCGGGAGGAGGAGAGACCCAGTACTTC.

J is TRBJ2-1 and V is TRBV11-2; D might be TRBD2 (6 bases). The CDR3 contains 19 residues. The germline CDR1 and CDR2 sequences are SGHAT and FQNNGV. V was shortened by 1 base and J by 4 bases, with 23 bases between the two germline ends. The chain's CDR3 is CASSLVGTLVGRGYNEQFF. Here the CDR3 DNA reads TGTGCCAGCAGCTTAGTCGGGACTCTAGTCGGAAGGGGATACAATGAGCAGTTCTTC.

The chain uses TRBV7-9 and TRBJ2-3; TRBD2 is a possible D gene (5 bases). Trimming took off 9 bases at V and 6 bases at J, with 22 bases between the two ends. Germline CDR1 reads SEHNR; CDR2 reads FQNEAQ (reference sequence). The CDR3 extends over 15 amino acids. The CDR3 loop reads CASTQRSGPEDTQYF. DNA of the CDR3: TGTGCCAGTACTCAGAGGAGCGGACCCGAGGATACGCAGTATTTT. The full variable domain, in which reference TRBV7-9 and TRBJ2-3 provide the parts outside the CDR3, is DTGVSQNPRHKITKRGQNVTFRCDPISEHNRLYWYRQTLGQGPEFLTYFQNEAQLEKSRLLSDRFSAERPKGSFSTLEIQRTEQGDSAMYLCASTQRSGPEDTQYFGPGTRLTVL.

About this clone itself: The sample contains more than one DNA sequence encoding this CDR3. The V call is TRBV18, the J call TRBJ2-7; a weak D match, TRBD1 (5 bases). The V gene lost 3 bases and the J gene lost 2 bases, with 5 bases spanning the gap. This CDR3 spans 12 amino acids. Germline-derived CDR1 and CDR2 are KGHSH and LQKENI. CDR3 sequence: CASSPDTYEQYF. The CDR3, as DNA: TGTGCCAGCTCACCGGACACCTACGAGCAGTACTTC.

The chain recombines TRBV5-1 with TRBJ2-3; 9 nucleotides agree with TRBD2. With 0 bases clipped from V and 5 bases from J, the junction kept 7 bases outside the gene matches. This CDR3 is 16 amino acids long. Germline V gives CDR1 SGHRS, CDR2 YFSETQ. CDR3 protein: CASSLALAGAQDTQYF. The CDR3 DNA reads TGCGCCAGCAGCTTGGCCTTAGCGGGAGCTCAAGATACGCAGTATTTT.

The J gene is TRBJ2-2, the V gene TRBV11-2; 9 positions match TRBD1. The length of the CDR3 is 16 residues. CDR1 is SGHAT and CDR2 is FQNNGV in the germline V gene. The ends lost 5 bases at V and 4 bases at J; junction bases unmatched: 8. This CDR3 reads CASSPLDRGFTGELFF. Written as DNA, the CDR3 is TGTGCCAGCAGCCCCCTAGACAGGGGGTTCACCGGGGAGCTGTTTTTT.

The chain combines TRBV6-2 or TRBV6-3 with TRBJ1-3; no firm D call. The V end was cut by 5 bases, the J end by 0 bases, with 8 bases between. Germline V gives CDR1 MNHEY, CDR2 SVGEGT. This CDR3 comprises 14 residues. The DNA of the CDR3 is TGTGCCAGCAGTCCGGGTTTCTCTGGAAACACCATATATTTT. Translating gives CASSPGFSGNTIYF.

The chain employs TRBV11-2 and TRBJ1-1; the D is unclear. There are 16 residues in the CDR3. CDR1 and CDR2 (germline): SGHAT, FQNNGV. Deletions cut 5 bases from V and 1 base from J, with 17 bases between. The CDR3 region has the DNA TGTGCCAGCAGCCCTTCGACGCGGGTATGGAACACTGAAGCTTTCTTT. This sequence encodes CASSPSTRVWNTEAFF.

The CDR3 DNA is TGCAGCGTCGGGACAGGGGACACCGGGGAGCTGTTTTTT. Translated, it gives CSVGTGDTGELFF. This chain joins TRBV29-1 and TRBJ2-2; 10 nucleotides line up with TRBD1. Germline-derived CDR1 and CDR2 are SQVTM and ANQGSEA. This CDR3 has 13 residues. V lost 6 bases and J lost 3; bases outside the gene matches: 1.

Here the CDR3 DNA reads TGTGCCAGCAGCACTGGAGGACTAGCGGGGACCGGGGAGCTGTTTTTT. This codes for CASSTGGLAGTGELFF. This chain connects TRBV7-3 to TRBJ2-2, with 12 bases identical to TRBD2. The germline gives CDR1 SGHTA, CDR2 FQGTGA. The junction had 6 bases not matched to a gene; V was cut back by 5 bases and J by 5 bases. The CDR3 has 16 residues.

CDR3 DNA: TGTGCCAGCGGGCTATGGGACACCCTCTACGAGCAGTACTTC. Translation gives CASGLWDTLYEQYF. The V gene is TRBV28, the J gene TRBJ2-7, with D possibly matching TRBD1 (6 bases). Germline CDR1 MDHEN, CDR2 SYDVKM. Deletions cut 8 bases from V and 3 bases from J, with 17 bases between. CDR3 length: 14 amino acids.

The chain employs TRBV19 and TRBJ2-1; TRBD1 agrees at 8 bases. Germline V gene lookup returns CDR1 LNHDA and CDR2 SQIVND (reference sequence). With V trimmed by 7 bases and J by 6 bases, 11 bases remained unmatched. CDR3 length: 15 residues. The CDR3 loop reads CASKRQGTIPNEQFF. Written as DNA, the CDR3 is TGTGCCAGTAAACGACAGGGGACGATCCCCAATGAGCAGTTCTTC.

This sequence joins TRBV18 and TRBJ1-3, with TRBD1 as a possible D gene (6 bases). Looked up from germline, CDR1 is KGHSH and CDR2 is LQKENI. V was clipped by 3 bases and J by 0 bases, with 9 bases between them. The CDR3 extends over 15 amino acids. CDR3 nucleotide sequence: TGTGCCAGCTCACCGGACAGCACCTCTGGAAACACCATATATTTT. Translation gives CASSPDSTSGNTIYF.

The rearrangement uses TRBV6-2 or TRBV6-3 and TRBJ1-2; D is ambiguous. V lost 4 bases to trimming and J lost 8 bases, with 11 bases between them. CDR3 length: 12 amino acids. The V gene's germline CDR1 is MNHEY and CDR2 SVGEGT. The CDR3 sequence: CASSFGGVGYTF. The DNA of the CDR3 is TGTGCCAGCAGTTTTGGCGGTGTGGGCTACACCTTC.

This clone was detected only once. The chain is built from TRBV19 and TRBJ2-5; 7 bases are shared with TRBD2. The CDR3 runs 13 residues. CDR1 and CDR2 (germline): LNHDA, SQIVND (reference sequence). Trimming took 4 bases from V and 5 from J; bases not matched to a gene: 4. This chain's CDR3 is CASSNGLGETQYF. CDR3 nucleotide sequence: TGTGCCAGTAGTAACGGACTAGGGGAGACCCAGTACTTC.

The J gene is TRBJ2-7, the V gene TRBV29-1; the D is unclear. The V gene lost 5 bases and the J gene lost 0 bases, with 11 bases spanning the gap. This CDR3 is 13 amino acids long. In germline, CDR1 is SQVTM, CDR2 ANQGSEA. CDR3 bases: TGCAGCGTTAATTCTCGGAGCTCCTACGAGCAGTACTTC. Translated: CSVNSRSSYEQYF.

This sequence joins TRBV5-1 and TRBJ2-7, with TRBD2 matching 10 bases. The CDR3 totals 15 residues. In germline, CDR1 is SGHRS, CDR2 YFSETQ. V gave up 5 bases and J gave up 0 bases; unmatched junction bases: 5. DNA of the CDR3: TGCGCCAGCAGTGGGGCTAGCGGGAGCTCCTACGAGCAGTACTTC. This translates into CASSGASGSSYEQYF. The whole variable domain, remainder taken from reference TRBV5-1 and TRBJ2-7, is KAGVTQTPRYLIKTRGQQVTLSCSPISGHRSVSWYQQTPGQGLQFLFEYFSETQRNKGNFPGRFSGRQFSNSRSEMNVSTLELGDSALYLCASSGASGSSYEQYFGPGTRLTVT.

V gene TRBV5-6 combines with J gene TRBJ1-5, with 8 bases matching TRBD1. CDR1 is SGHDT and CDR2 is YYEEEE in the germline V gene. The CDR3 covers 14 residues. The J segment lost 4 bases and the V segment lost 4 bases, leaving 4 bases of the junction unmatched. The CDR3 sequence is CASSRTGINQPQHF. The CDR3 DNA reads TGTGCCAGCAGCCGGACAGGGATAAATCAGCCCCAGCATTTT.

The chain uses TRBV6-5 and TRBJ1-1, with D perhaps TRBD1 (5 bases). The CDR3 loop spans 13 amino acids. Germline assignment: CDR1 MNHEY and CDR2 SVGAGI. Trimming stripped 7 bases from V and 4 bases from J, with 13 bases between. CDR3 nucleotide sequence: TGTGCCAGCACCCCAGGGCCCGGCACTGAAGCTTTCTTT. Residues: CASTPGPGTEAFF.

This clone occurred many times. The rearrangement uses TRBV28 and TRBJ1-2; D not resolved. The CDR3 spans 12 residues. V was shortened by 4 bases and J by 4 bases, with 7 bases between the two germline ends. CDR1 and CDR2 (germline): MDHEN, SYDVKM. The CDR3 protein is CASSSLVYGYTF. Written as DNA, the CDR3 is TGTGCCAGCAGTTCCCTCGTCTATGGCTACACCTTC.